Below are 27 T cell receptor beta chains sequenced from a single sample in a study of beta chain features in type 1 diabetes. The investigators reverse transcribed all of the isolated RNA, so they sequenced expressed TCRB transcripts. Measured with immunoSEQ multiplex PCR; TCRdb has only the in-frame clones, and not every one. The sample lists under 20,000 clones, around 50% occurring once. The sequenced sample was stem cell memory CD4+ T cells from blood. Receptor source: a man aged 18 to 35 in good health.

V is TRBV19 and J is TRBJ2-7; D perhaps matches TRBD1 (6 bases). Germline V gives CDR1 LNHDA, CDR2 SQIVND (reference sequence). Between the trimmed V and J ends, which lost 4 bases and 4 bases, there was a span of 17 bases. The CDR3 runs to 15 residues. CDR3 sequence: CASSTSGHRIYEQYF. Here the CDR3 DNA reads TGTGCCAGTAGTACCTCGGGACACAGGATATACGAGCAGTACTTC.

The gene calls are TRBV28 and TRBJ1-2, with D tentatively TRBD1 (6 bases). The CDR3 extends over 13 amino acids. CDR1 is MDHEN and CDR2 is SYDVKM in the germline V gene. V lost 2 bases, J lost 5 bases, and 9 bases lay in between. The CDR3 here is CASSLGTPYGYTF. DNA of the CDR3: TGTGCCAGCAGTTTAGGGACACCTTATGGCTACACCTTC.

This chain joins TRBV5-4 and TRBJ2-5, with 7 positions matching TRBD1. Germline-derived CDR1 and CDR2 are SGHNT and YYREEE (reference sequence). With 2 bases clipped from V and 5 bases from J, the junction kept 3 bases outside the gene matches. This CDR3 has 13 amino acids. The CDR3 reads CASSLQGTETQYF. As DNA, the CDR3 is TGTGCCAGCAGCTTACAGGGGACGGAGACCCAGTACTTC.

This clone turned up a few times. The chain couples TRBV5-6 to TRBJ2-3; 7 bases map to TRBD1. V trimming: 2 bases; J trimming: 4 bases; junction bases outside the gene matches: 10. Germline CDR1 reads SGHDT; CDR2 reads YYEEEE. The CDR3 is 16 residues long. The CDR3 here is CASSLTGTEIADTQYF. CDR3 DNA: TGTGCCAGCAGCTTAACCGGGACAGAAATCGCAGATACGCAGTATTTT.

The chain uses TRBV28 and TRBJ1-2, with D possibly TRBD1 on 6 matching bases. CDR1 MDHEN and CDR2 SYDVKM come from the germline V gene. The germline V and J ends were trimmed by 5 bases and 3 bases, with 13 bases remaining between them. The CDR3 consists of 14 residues. Here the CDR3 reads CASSDRDIDYGYTF. Here the CDR3 DNA reads TGTGCCAGCAGTGACCGGGACATAGACTATGGCTACACCTTC.

The chain has TRBV5-5 and TRBJ2-3, with D possibly TRBD2 on 5 matching bases. This CDR3 is built from 16 residues. CDR1 is SGHKS and CDR2 is YYEKEE in the germline V gene (reference sequence). The V end was cut by 0 bases, the J end by 0 bases, with 11 bases between. In DNA, the CDR3 is TGTGCCAGCAGCTTGGGGAGGTACTCTAGCACAGATACGCAGTATTTT. It yields the protein CASSLGRYSSTDTQYF.

Only one count was recorded for this clone. The chain links TRBV7-2 to TRBJ2-2; 8 bases match TRBD1. This CDR3 has 15 residues. The germline V gene has CDR1 SGHTA and CDR2 FQGNSA. With V trimmed by 4 bases and J by 7 bases, 8 bases remained unmatched. The CDR3: CASSSYRGTGGELFF. The CDR3 nucleotides read TGTGCCAGCAGCTCCTACAGGGGGACGGGCGGGGAGCTGTTTTTT.

The rearrangement links TRBV28 to TRBJ2-1; 12 nucleotides agree with TRBD2. J was trimmed by 12 bases and V by 8 bases; bases with no gene match: 14. CDR1 and CDR2 from the germline V gene are MDHEN and SYDVKM. This CDR3 is 15 amino acids long. The CDR3 sequence is CASVPSGTSGLRQFF. Written as DNA, the CDR3 is TGTGCCAGCGTACCCTCCGGGACTAGCGGGTTGAGGCAGTTCTTC.

This clone was observed a handful of times. V is TRBV28 and J is TRBJ2-1; tentative D call: TRBD2 (6 bases). Looked up from germline, CDR1 is MDHEN and CDR2 is SYDVKM. V was pared by 5 bases and J by 10 bases, with 21 bases between. The CDR3 contains 15 residues. The CDR3, as DNA: TGTGCCAGCAGTGGGGGGACTGCTGGTCTAGGGGAGCAGTTCTTC. Amino acid sequence: CASSGGTAGLGEQFF.

The V call is TRBV28, the J call TRBJ1-4; D is possibly TRBD1 (5 bases). In germline, CDR1 is MDHEN, CDR2 SYDVKM. Between the trimmed V and J ends, which lost 3 bases and 5 bases, there was a span of 13 bases. There are 15 residues in the CDR3. The CDR3 here is CASSFGGRLNEKLFF. As DNA, the CDR3 is TGTGCCAGCAGTTTCGGGGGACGGCTGAATGAAAAACTGTTTTTT.

The chain joins TRBV27 to TRBJ1-6; 9 bases match TRBD1. Unmatched junction bases numbered 8, after V lost 6 bases and J lost 5 bases. CDR1 and CDR2 from the germline V gene are MNHEY and SMNVEV (reference sequence). The CDR3 is 16 amino acids. The CDR3 region has the DNA TGTGCCAGCAGCCGCCTCCGGGACAGGGATAATTCACCCCTCCACTTT. This gives the protein CASSRLRDRDNSPLHF.

This chain connects TRBV11-2 to TRBJ2-7; 9 positions agree with TRBD1. V was clipped by 6 bases and J by 2 bases; unmatched bases: 8. The CDR3 runs 15 residues. The V gene's germline CDR1 is SGHAT and CDR2 FQNNGV. The CDR3 region is CASRSPGQGAYEQYF. For the CDR3, the DNA is TGTGCCAGCAGAAGTCCGGGACAGGGTGCCTACGAGCAGTACTTC.

The J gene is TRBJ2-7, the V gene TRBV28; TRBD2 might be the D (6 bases). The CDR3 totals 15 residues. The germline gives CDR1 MDHEN, CDR2 SYDVKM. V was shortened by 3 bases and J by 4 bases, with 16 bases between the two germline ends. In nucleotides, the CDR3 is TGTGCCAGCAGTTTCCCGGGACTGATAGTATACGAGCAGTACTTC. It translates to CASSFPGLIVYEQYF.

This clone was observed a few times. The gene calls are TRBV30 and TRBJ1-5, with unresolved D. Germline V gives CDR1 GTSNPN, CDR2 SVGIG (reference sequence). This CDR3 has 15 amino acids. The ends were cut back, 4 bases at V and 5 bases at J, with 18 bases in the middle. As DNA, the CDR3 is TGTGCCTGGACCCGGCGGGGTGAATCGGATCAGCCCCAGCATTTT. Its protein is CAWTRRGESDQPQHF.

J is TRBJ1-4 and V is TRBV5-1; D gene ambiguous. CDR3 length equals 14 residues. Looked up from germline, CDR1 is SGHRS and CDR2 is YFSETQ. V lost 4 bases to trimming and J lost 3 bases, with 10 bases between them. The CDR3 sequence is CASSPRSANEKLFF. DNA of the CDR3: TGCGCCAGCAGCCCCAGATCCGCTAATGAAAAACTGTTTTTT.

V and J are TRBV4-3 and TRBJ2-4; 8 bases line up with TRBD2. The CDR3 covers 15 residues. Germline assignment: CDR1 LGHNA and CDR2 YSLEER. J lost 6 bases, V lost 0 bases, and 4 bases had no gene match. In DNA, the CDR3 is TGCGCCAGCAGCCAAGATGGGCTAGCGGGAAACATTCAGTACTTC. It yields the protein CASSQDGLAGNIQYF.

This clone was seen just once. The rearrangement links TRBV19 to TRBJ2-7; the match to TRBD1 covers 7 bases. There are 15 residues in the CDR3. The germline V gene encodes CDR1 LNHDA and CDR2 SQIVND (reference sequence). V lost 4 bases to trimming and J lost 0 bases; unmatched junction nucleotides: 6. CDR3 in amino acids: CASSRRRDSSYEQYF. CDR3 DNA sequence: TGTGCCAGTAGTAGGCGCCGGGACAGCTCCTACGAGCAGTACTTC. The entire variable domain, with the rest obtained from reference TRBV19 and TRBJ2-7, is as follows: DGGITQSPKYLFRKEGQNVTLSCEQNLNHDAMYWYRQDPGQGLRLIYYSQIVNDFQKGDIAEGYSVSREKKESFPLTVTSAQKNPTAFYLCASSRRRDSSYEQYFGPGTRLTVT.

The genes are TRBV10-3 and TRBJ1-2; 7 positions agree with TRBD1. The germline V gene has CDR1 ENHRY and CDR2 SYGVKD. The length of the CDR3 is 14 residues. The junction had 8 bases not matched to a gene; V was cut back by 5 bases and J by 5 bases. The chain's CDR3 is CAISPGQAEYGYTF. The CDR3 nucleotides read TGTGCCATCAGTCCCGGACAGGCTGAATATGGCTACACCTTC.

The chain is built from TRBV28 and TRBJ2-7; a possible D gene is TRBD2 (5 bases). V was clipped by 2 bases and J by 0 bases, with 17 bases between them. Germline V gives CDR1 MDHEN, CDR2 SYDVKM. The CDR3 is 17 amino acids. In DNA form, the CDR3 reads TGTGCCAGCAGTTTAATTAGTTGGAGGTCCTCCTCCTACGAGCAGTACTTC. It is translated as CASSLISWRSSSYEQYF.

This rearrangement joins TRBV9 to TRBJ2-2; no definite D call. The germline V gene has CDR1 SGDLS and CDR2 YYNGEE. V lost 4 bases to trimming and J lost 2 bases, with 12 bases between them. This CDR3 region has 15 residues. The CDR3 coding sequence is TGTGCCAGCAGCCCGTGGCCCAGAAACACCGGGGAGCTGTTTTTT. Translated, it gives CASSPWPRNTGELFF.

The chain has TRBV25-1 and TRBJ2-1, with TRBD1 identical over 8 bases. CDR1 is MGHDK, CDR2 SYGVNS, per germline. V was pared by 8 bases and J by 1 base, with 4 bases of the junction left unmatched. This CDR3 comprises 14 residues. The CDR3 here is CASDRQGSYNEQFF. DNA of the CDR3: TGTGCCAGCGATAGACAGGGGTCCTACAATGAGCAGTTCTTC.

This clone was detected only a few times. The chain uses TRBV7-3 and TRBJ2-1, with D possibly being TRBD2 (7 bases). Germline V lookup: CDR1 SGHTA, CDR2 FQGTGA. The CDR3 is made up of 15 amino acids. The V end lost 6 bases, the J end lost 8 bases, and 20 bases lay between the germline ends. CDR3 residues: CASSFQGREMDEQFF. Here the CDR3 DNA reads TGTGCCAGCAGTTTTCAGGGGCGGGAGATGGATGAGCAGTTCTTC. The entire variable domain, with the rest obtained from reference TRBV7-3 and TRBJ2-1, is as follows: GAGVSQTPSNKVTEKGKYVELRCDPISGHTALYWYRQSLGQGPEFLIYFQGTGAADDSGLPNDRFFAVRPEGSVSTLKIQRTERGDSAVYLCASSFQGREMDEQFFGPGTRLTVL.

This clone was detected a few times. The V and J genes are TRBV7-9 and TRBJ1-3, with TRBD1 matching over 9 bases. The CDR3 loop spans 17 amino acids. V lost 5 bases, J lost 2 bases, and 10 bases stayed unmatched. CDR1 SEHNR and CDR2 FQNEAQ come from the germline V gene (reference sequence). The CDR3: CASSPQPGQGAGNTIYF. In nucleotides, the CDR3 is TGTGCCAGCAGCCCTCAACCGGGACAGGGTGCTGGAAACACCATATATTTT.

The chain links TRBV4-1 to TRBJ2-1; 9 bases are a match to TRBD2. Germline V gene lookup returns CDR1 MGHRA and CDR2 YSYEKL. V lost 4 bases, J lost 6 bases, and 13 bases stayed unmatched. The CDR3 has 17 amino acids. DNA of the CDR3: TGCGCCAGCAGCCTAGGGCGGGGGGGAAGATTTGGCAATGAGCAGTTCTTC. It yields the protein CASSLGRGGRFGNEQFF.

The rearrangement joins TRBV25-1 to TRBJ2-5; possibly TRBD2 for D (5 bases). In germline, CDR1 is MGHDK, CDR2 SYGVNS. V was cut by 8 bases and J by 5 bases, with 15 bases left in between. CDR3 length: 13 amino acids. CDR3 DNA: TGTGCCAGCCGGCCCGGGGTCAGCGAGACCCAGTACTTC. Its protein product is CASRPGVSETQYF.

This sequence joins TRBV4-2 and TRBJ1-1; TRBD1 is a possible D gene (5 bases). With 1 base removed from V and 7 bases from J, the gap between germline ends came to 16 bases. The CDR3 spans 15 residues. The germline CDR1 and CDR2 sequences are LGHNA and YNFKEQ. The CDR3 is CASSQVGGTDIEAFF. The CDR3 DNA sequence: TGTGCCAGCAGCCAAGTCGGGGGGACGGATATTGAAGCTTTCTTT.

This clone was recorded once. The V gene is TRBV10-3, the J gene TRBJ2-5; possibly TRBD2 for D (5 bases). The DNA end lines up better with TRBJ2-7; the J call may be wrong. The CDR3 loop spans 14 amino acids. In germline, CDR1 is ENHRY, CDR2 SYGVKD. In DNA, the CDR3 is TGTGCCATCAGTGAGTATGGGAGCTCCTACGAGCAGTACTTC. Its translation: CAISEYGSSYEQYF.